This TCR beta chain emerged from a study of human T cells and chemical hapten exposure. At least ten counts were recorded for this clonotype. Its target is unknown. Study conclusions and caveats: The study found that PT1 expanded TCR counts correlated positively with patch test score.

MiXCR was run by TCRdb on the RACE reads, yielding one entry per CDR3 protein. The sample includes fewer than 500,000 distinct CDR3 sequences, more than 4.5% of them seen just once. CDR3 length: 15 amino acids. Germline loops: CDR1 SEHNR, CDR2 FQNEAQ (reference sequence). V dropped 5 bases and J dropped 0 bases, with 12 bases sitting between them. The time point denotes: patch test 1, 2 weeks after DPC sensitization. Stated treatment: therapeutic diphenylcyclopropenone sensitization with weekly scalp DPC. Whole blood that had not been fractionated was the source of extracted total RNA. This sequence joins TRBV7-9 and TRBJ2-3; no definite D call. The input for sequencing was whole blood, taken in connection with sensitization to the hapten diphenylcyclopropenone (DPC). The clonotype originates from a woman aged 45-65 years with alopecia areata. Some clones in this sample may be carry-over from other donors' samples. CDR3 residues: CASSPWTASTDTQYF. CDR3 sequence (DNA): TGTGCCAGCAGCCCCTGGACGGCTAGCACAGATACGCAGTATTTT. The full variable domain, rest sourced from reference TRBV7-9 and TRBJ2-3, is DTGVSQNPRHKITKRGQNVTFRCDPISEHNRLYWYRQTLGQGPEFLTYFQNEAQLEKSRLLSDRFSAERPKGSFSTLEIQRTEQGDSAMYLCASSPWTASTDTQYFGPGTRLTVL.